This T cell receptor (beta chain) was recorded in a study of T cells after yellow fever vaccination. Note on this clonotype: Antigen specificity is unknown.

Whole-study results and caveats: Post-booster reappearance was seen for most primary-vaccination clones (around 97% CD4, roughly 91% CD8). Few clonotypes appeared in both CD4 and CD8 compartments. Abundant bulk-population clonotypes could contaminate the FACS-sorted repertoires.

TCRdb itself ran the 5' RACE reads through MiXCR, one entry per CDR3 protein. The table shows roughly 400,000 distinct CDR3 sequences, with 15% to 20% occurring only once. This clonotype was sampled from a man between 18 and 29 years old who received the YFV17D yellow fever vaccine. The sample was PBMCs, taken before the yellow fever booster vaccination.

CDR3 protein: CASSPSPAGETQYF. For the CDR3, the DNA is TGTGCCAGCAGCCCTAGCCCAGCGGGGGAGACCCAGTACTTC. This chain joins TRBV12-3 or TRBV12-4 and TRBJ2-5; 7 positions agree with TRBD2. CDR3 size: 14 residues. Trimming at V came to 6 bases and at J to 5 bases, leaving 9 bases not matched to a gene.